A selection of T cell receptor beta chains follows, all from one sample in a study of cytomegalovirus exposure and HLA in healthy donors. Assay: immunoSEQ multiplex PCR; the TCRdb copy retains only in-frame clones and omits some. This sample has some 110,000 clones, with roughly 76% found just once. Sequencing used PBMCs. All receptors come from a man younger than 45 in good health and CMV-seropositive. Both conserved end residues are part of each CDR3. Each record gives: D gene, clone size, V gene, J gene, CDR3 DNA, CDR3 protein. A D gene is named only where the DNA matches it firmly. Size tells how often a clone was seen (once, few, many) or the class of an expanded clone, and some rows leave it out.

.	.	TRBV5-6	TRBJ1-5	TGTGCCAGCAGCTCTTACAGGGAACCTGATCAGCCCCAGCATTTT	CASSSYREPDQPQHF
.	.	TRBV9	TRBJ2-4	TGTGCCAGCAGCGTAGACCCGGGGAAAAACATTCAGTACTTC	CASSVDPGKNIQYF
.	.	TRBV19	TRBJ2-3	TGTGCCAGTAGTATGGCCAGGGGGGTAGATACGCAGTATTTT	CASSMARGVDTQYF
.	.	TRBV6-1	TRBJ1-2	TGTGCCAGCAGTGAAGCGCTATATTCACTTAACTATGGCTACACCTTC	CASSEALYSLNYGYTF
.	.	TRBV9	TRBJ1-6	TGTGCCAGCAGCGTATGGGCAGACTATAATTCACCCCTCCACTTT	CASSVWADYNSPLHF
.	.	TRBV11-2	TRBJ1-5	TGTGCCAGCAGCCTGGACTTCAATCAGCCCCAGCATTTT	CASSLDFNQPQHF
.	.	TRBV6-6	TRBJ2-3	TGTGCCAGCAGTTGGCGGGAAACAGATACGCAGTATTTT	CASSWRETDTQYF
TRBD1	.	TRBV2	TRBJ1-2	TGTGCCAGCAGTGAAGCGCTGGGACAGGGGGCTTATGGCTACACCTTC	CASSEALGQGAYGYTF
.	.	TRBV12-5	TRBJ2-2	TGTGCTAGTGGCCTTGGACAGACGAACACCGGGGAGCTGTTTTTT	CASGLGQTNTGELFF
.	few	TRBV4-1	TRBJ1-1	TGCGCCAGCAGCCAAGGGGGGGTTGAAGCTTTCTTT	CASSQGGVEAFF
TRBD2	once	TRBV4-2	TRBJ2-5	TGTGCCAGCAGCCAAGTCGAGCGGGGGGGCCCTAAAGAGACCCAGTACTTC	CASSQVERGGPKETQYF
TRBD2	.	TRBV6-6	TRBJ2-7	TGTGCCAGCAGTTACGACGGGGGGATGAACGAGCAGTACTTC	CASSYDGGMNEQYF
TRBD2	.	TRBV11-2	TRBJ2-1	TGTGCCAGCAGCACGGCCCCTTATGCGGGGGAGGGCAATGAGCAGTTCTTC	CASSTAPYAGEGNEQFF
.	.	TRBV7-7	TRBJ2-1	TGTGCTAGCAGCTTATATGGCCACGGGATGAGCTCCTACAATGAGCAGTTCTTC	CASSLYGHGMSSYNEQFF
TRBD1	.	TRBV15	TRBJ1-2	TGTGCCACCAGCCAAGGACAGGGGGAGGGCTACACCTTC	CATSQGQGEGYTF
.	.	TRBV27	TRBJ1-5	TGTGCCAGCAGTTTTAGTCGTACGGGGGGGTCCGATCAGCCCCAGCATTTT	CASSFSRTGGSDQPQHF
TRBD1	.	TRBV10-3	TRBJ1-6	TGTGCCATTCGGACAGGGGGTAATTCACCCCTCCACTTT	CAIRTGGNSPLHF
.	.	TRBV6-6	TRBJ1-2	TGTGCCAGCACAGAAGTATCCCGGGTTCATGGCTACACCTTC	CASTEVSRVHGYTF
TRBD2	.	TRBV9	TRBJ2-1	TGTGCCAGCAGCTACGGACTAGCGGGGGGGGCCCCTTCCTACAATGAGCAGTTCTTC	CASSYGLAGGAPSYNEQFF
TRBD1	.	TRBV2	TRBJ1-4	TGTGCCAGCAGTCAAACAGGGGGAAAACTGTTTTTT	CASSQTGGKLFF
TRBD1	.	TRBV7-7	TRBJ1-5	TGTGCTAGCAGCGCCGACAGGGATCAGCCCCAGCATTTT	CASSADRDQPQHF
.	.	TRBV5-1	TRBJ1-3	TGCGCCAGCAGCTTGACGGGGAGTGGAAACACCATATATTTT	CASSLTGSGNTIYF
TRBD1	few	TRBV19	TRBJ1-5	TGTGCCAGTAGTGTCGACAGGGCTCAGCCCCAGCATTTT	CASSVDRAQPQHF
TRBD2	.	TRBV7-8	TRBJ2-3	TGTGCCAGCACCCCTCGCGGGGGGGCCGGTACAGATACGCAGTATTTT	CASTPRGGAGTDTQYF
.	.	TRBV1	TRBJ2-7	TGCACCAGCAGCCAGGGTGGGGCGAGTTCCTACGAGCAGTACTTC	CTSSQGGASSYEQYF
.	.	TRBV28	TRBJ1-2	TGTGCCAGCAGCTCGGGGCAGGGGAATGGCTACACCTTC	CASSSGQGNGYTF
TRBD2	few	TRBV6-5	TRBJ2-6	TGTGCCAGCAGTTACGGGACTACGGCTGGGGCCAACGTCCTGACTTTC	CASSYGTTAGANVLTF
TRBD1	few	TRBV6-5	TRBJ1-3	TGTGCCACCAAAACAGGGGGAACTGGAAACACCATATATTTT	CATKTGGTGNTIYF
.	.	TRBV5-1	TRBJ1-5	TGCGCCAGCAGCTTGCGGCAGGGGATTGATAGCAATCAGCCCCAGCATTTT	CASSLRQGIDSNQPQHF
.	few	TRBV28	TRBJ1-1	TGTGCCAGCCAGCGTCTTACCTCCGGAGCGGGAACGAACACTGAAGCTTTCTTT	CASQRLTSGAGTNTEAFF
TRBD1	.	TRBV29-1	TRBJ2-5	TGCAGCGTTCGGGACAGGGGAGAGACCCAGTACTTC	CSVRDRGETQYF
.	.	TRBV7-9	TRBJ2-5	TGTGCCAGCAGCCCACGTCCAGGCCAAGAGACCCAGTACTTC	CASSPRPGQETQYF
TRBD1	.	TRBV5-1	TRBJ2-1	TGCGCCAGTACAGGGGGCTCCTACAATGAGCAGTTCTTC	CASTGGSYNEQFF
TRBD2	.	TRBV7-2	TRBJ2-7	TGTGCCAGCAGCTTAGTCTCCAGCGGGGGGGGCGGATACGAGCAGTACTTC	CASSLVSSGGGGYEQYF
.	.	TRBV7-9	TRBJ1-2	TGTGCCAGCAGCTTAGGTCCGGGATCGACTAACTATGGCTACACCTTC	CASSLGPGSTNYGYTF
.	.	TRBV13	TRBJ2-5	TGTGCCAGCAGCTACCTCGGACCGGGGGAGACCCAGTACTTC	CASSYLGPGETQYF
TRBD1	once	TRBV19	TRBJ2-3	TGTGATGCGAGGGACAGGGGGGACGCAGATACGCAGTATTTT	CDARDRGDADTQYF
.	.	TRBV15	TRBJ2-1	TGTGCCACCAGCAGAGATTGGGCAGGAAGGGGGACTGAGCAGTTCTTC	CATSRDWAGRGTEQFF
.	.	TRBV19	TRBJ2-2	TGTGCCAGTAGTATTGGGCCACCCCTCCGGGGATTGGAAAACACCGGGGAGCTGTTTTTT	CASSIGPPLRGLENTGELFF
.	.	TRBV28	TRBJ1-1	TGTGCCAGCAGCCACCCGGTGAACACTGAAGCTTTCTTT	CASSHPVNTEAFF
.	.	TRBV4-1	TRBJ1-1	TGCGCCAGCAGCCCCGGGAGTAACACTGAAGCTTTCTTT	CASSPGSNTEAFF
TRBD2	.	TRBV7-8	TRBJ2-1	TGTGCCAGCACCCAGGTGGCGGGGGGGCGGGGTGAGCAGTTCTTC	CASTQVAGGRGEQFF
TRBD1	few	TRBV5-4	TRBJ1-5	TGTGCCAGCAGCTTGTGGACAGGGGGCCGAAGAGGCCAGCCCCAGCATTTT	CASSLWTGGRRGQPQHF
.	few	TRBV10-2	TRBJ2-3	TGCGCCAGCAGTGTAGCGGTCGATACGCAGTATTTT	CASSVAVDTQYF
.	.	TRBV4-1	TRBJ1-1	TGCGCCAGCAGCCAGGTGGGGGAGGACACTGAAGCTTTCTTT	CASSQVGEDTEAFF
TRBD2	.	TRBV5-1	TRBJ2-3	TGCGCCAGCAGCACCTCCGGGGGGGCCGGCACAGATACGCAGTATTTT	CASSTSGGAGTDTQYF
TRBD2	.	TRBV4-1	TRBJ2-7	TGCGCCAGCAGCCTCCAGCCGACGGGGGGCTCCTACGAGCAGTACTTC	CASSLQPTGGSYEQYF
TRBD1	.	TRBV5-6	TRBJ1-6	TGTGCCAGCAGCGGGACAGGGTTTCGGTCACCCCTCCACTTT	CASSGTGFRSPLHF
TRBD1	.	TRBV7-2	TRBJ2-7	TGTGCCAGCAGCATGACAGGGGGCCGCTCCTACGAGCAGTACTTC	CASSMTGGRSYEQYF
.	.	TRBV1	TRBJ1-5	TGCACCAGCAGCCCTTCGCGGAGGGTTCAGCCCCAGCATTTT	CTSSPSRRVQPQHF
TRBD1	once	TRBV27	TRBJ1-4	TGTGCCAGCAGTTTCCGCCCGGGACAGGGGATTGAAAAACTGTTTTTT	CASSFRPGQGIEKLFF
.	.	TRBV27	TRBJ2-5	TGTGCCAGCAGTTTATCAGGGGGAGATTTAATCGAGACCCAGTACTTC	CASSLSGGDLIETQYF
.	.	TRBV20-1	TRBJ1-5	TGCAGTGTCGGTCAGCCCCAGCATTTT	CSVGQPQHF
TRBD1	.	TRBV6-5	TRBJ1-5	TGTGCCAGCAGTTCGACAGGGATTGTAGAGCCCCAGCATTTT	CASSSTGIVEPQHF
.	.	TRBV2	TRBJ2-5	TGTGCCAGCAGGGACAGACAAGAGACCCAGTACTTC	CASRDRQETQYF
TRBD1	.	TRBV28	TRBJ1-1	TGTGCCAGCAGGTCGGGGACAGGGGCCACTGAGGCTTTCTTT	CASRSGTGATEAFF
TRBD1	.	TRBV19	TRBJ2-2	TGTGCCAGTAGGCGGACAGGGGGTTTGGACACCGGGGAGCTGTTTTTT	CASRRTGGLDTGELFF
TRBD1	.	TRBV11-2	TRBJ1-6	TGTGCCAGCAGCGTACCTGGGCGACAGGGTTCTTCACCCCTCCACTTT	CASSVPGRQGSSPLHF